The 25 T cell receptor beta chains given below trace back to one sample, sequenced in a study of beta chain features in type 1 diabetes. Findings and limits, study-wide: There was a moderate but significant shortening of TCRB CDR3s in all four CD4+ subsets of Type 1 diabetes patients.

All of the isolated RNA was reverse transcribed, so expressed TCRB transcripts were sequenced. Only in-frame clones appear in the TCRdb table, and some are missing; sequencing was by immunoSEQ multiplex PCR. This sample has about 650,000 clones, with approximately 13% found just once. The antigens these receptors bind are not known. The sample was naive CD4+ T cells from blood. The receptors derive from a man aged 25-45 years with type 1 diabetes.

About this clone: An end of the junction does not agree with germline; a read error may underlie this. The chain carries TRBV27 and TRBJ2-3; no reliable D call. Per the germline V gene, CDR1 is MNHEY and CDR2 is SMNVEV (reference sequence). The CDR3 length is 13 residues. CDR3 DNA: TGTGCCAGCAGTTTAATAGGCACCGATACGCAGTATTTT. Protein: CASSLIGTDTQYF.

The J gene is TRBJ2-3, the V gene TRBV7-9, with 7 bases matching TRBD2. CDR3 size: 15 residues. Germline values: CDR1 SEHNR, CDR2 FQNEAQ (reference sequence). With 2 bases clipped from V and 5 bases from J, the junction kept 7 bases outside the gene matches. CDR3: CASSLRGDVRDTQYF. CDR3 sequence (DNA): TGTGCCAGCAGCTTACGGGGGGACGTAAGAGATACGCAGTATTTT.

In DNA form, the CDR3 reads TGTGCCAGCAGCTTAATGGGAGCCACTGAAGCTTTCTTT. Amino acid sequence: CASSLMGATEAFF. The chain is built from TRBV11-3 and TRBJ1-1; D ambiguous. There are 13 residues in the CDR3. Deletions cut 2 bases from V and 4 bases from J, with 8 bases between. In germline, CDR1 is SGHNT, CDR2 YENEEA.

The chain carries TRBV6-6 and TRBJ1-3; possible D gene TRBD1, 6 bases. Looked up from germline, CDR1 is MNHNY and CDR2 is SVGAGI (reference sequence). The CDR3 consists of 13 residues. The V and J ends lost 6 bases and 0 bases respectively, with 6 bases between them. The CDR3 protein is CASRTGSGNTIYF. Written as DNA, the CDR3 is TGTGCCAGCAGGACAGGCTCTGGAAACACCATATATTTT.

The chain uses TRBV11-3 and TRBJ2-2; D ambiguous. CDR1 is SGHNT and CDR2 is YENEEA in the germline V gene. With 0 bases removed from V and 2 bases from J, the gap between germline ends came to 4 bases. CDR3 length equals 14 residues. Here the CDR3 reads CASSLDLNTGELFF. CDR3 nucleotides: TGTGCCAGCAGCTTAGATCTAAACACCGGGGAGCTGTTTTTT.

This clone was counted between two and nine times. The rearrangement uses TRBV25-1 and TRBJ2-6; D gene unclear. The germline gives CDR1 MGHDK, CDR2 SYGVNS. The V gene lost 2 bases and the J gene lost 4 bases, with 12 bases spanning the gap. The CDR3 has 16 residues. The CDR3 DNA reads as TGTGCCAGCAGTGAAATCTGGGCGACAGGGGCCAACGTCCTGACTTTC. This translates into CASSEIWATGANVLTF. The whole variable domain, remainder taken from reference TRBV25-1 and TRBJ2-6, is EADIYQTPRYLVIGTGKKITLECSQTMGHDKMYWYQQDPGMELHLIHYSYGVNSTEKGDLSSESTVSRIRTEHFPLTLESARPSHTSQYLCASSEIWATGANVLTFGAGSRLTVL.

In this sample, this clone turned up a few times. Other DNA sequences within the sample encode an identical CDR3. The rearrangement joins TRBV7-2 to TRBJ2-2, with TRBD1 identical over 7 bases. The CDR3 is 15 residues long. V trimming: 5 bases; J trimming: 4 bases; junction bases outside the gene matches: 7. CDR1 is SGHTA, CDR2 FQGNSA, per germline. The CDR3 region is CASSLDRVGTGELFF. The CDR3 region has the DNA TGTGCCAGCAGCCTCGACAGGGTGGGCACCGGGGAGCTGTTTTTT.

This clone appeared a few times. CDR3 protein: CASSLRSPLGTGAGSPLHF. CDR3 nucleotides: TGTGCCAGCAGTTTACGATCACCCCTCGGGACAGGGGCTGGCTCACCCCTCCACTTT. The chain joins TRBV28 to TRBJ1-6; 10 nucleotides agree with TRBD1. This CDR3 spans 19 amino acids. V lost 2 bases to trimming and J lost 10 bases; unmatched junction nucleotides: 17. Germline assignment: CDR1 MDHEN and CDR2 SYDVKM.

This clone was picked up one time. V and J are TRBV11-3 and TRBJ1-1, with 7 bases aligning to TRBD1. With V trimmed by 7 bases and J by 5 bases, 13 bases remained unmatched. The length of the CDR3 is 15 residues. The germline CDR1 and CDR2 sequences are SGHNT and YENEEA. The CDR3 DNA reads TGTGCCAGCACCAACCGGGCAGGGGGTAGTACTGAAGCTTTCTTT. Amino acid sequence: CASTNRAGGSTEAFF.

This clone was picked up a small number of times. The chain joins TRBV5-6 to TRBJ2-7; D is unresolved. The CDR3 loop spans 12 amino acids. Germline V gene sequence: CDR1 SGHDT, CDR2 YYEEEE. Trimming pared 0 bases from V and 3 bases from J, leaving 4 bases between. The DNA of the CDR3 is TGTGCCAGCAGCTTGGCCTTCTACGAGCAGTACTTC. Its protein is CASSLAFYEQYF.

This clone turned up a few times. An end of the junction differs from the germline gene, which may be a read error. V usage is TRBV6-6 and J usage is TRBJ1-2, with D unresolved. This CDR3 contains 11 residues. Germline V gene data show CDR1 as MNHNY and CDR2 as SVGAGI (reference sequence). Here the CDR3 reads CASSYRAPLAF. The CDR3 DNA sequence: TGTGCCAGCAGTTACCGGGCTCCCCTGGCCTTC.

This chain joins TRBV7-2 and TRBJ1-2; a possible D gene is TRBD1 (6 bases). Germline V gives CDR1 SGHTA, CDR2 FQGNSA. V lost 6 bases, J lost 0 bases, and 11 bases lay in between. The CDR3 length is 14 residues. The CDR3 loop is CASSSGTTNYGYTF. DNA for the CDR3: TGTGCCAGCAGTTCCGGGACAACTAACTATGGCTACACCTTC.

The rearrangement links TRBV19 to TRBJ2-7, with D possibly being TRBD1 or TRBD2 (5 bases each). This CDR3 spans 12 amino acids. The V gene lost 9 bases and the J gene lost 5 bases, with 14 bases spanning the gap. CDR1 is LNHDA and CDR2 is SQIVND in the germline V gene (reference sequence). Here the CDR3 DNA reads TGTGCCAGCGGTCGGGGCTATGACGAGCAGTACTTC. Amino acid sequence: CASGRGYDEQYF.

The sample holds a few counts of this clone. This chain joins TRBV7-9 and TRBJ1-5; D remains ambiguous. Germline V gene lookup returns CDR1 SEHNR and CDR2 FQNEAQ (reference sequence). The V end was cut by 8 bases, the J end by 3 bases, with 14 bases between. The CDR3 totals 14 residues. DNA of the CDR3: TGTGCCAGCGGAACCGGGCACCCCAATCAGCCCCAGCATTTT. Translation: CASGTGHPNQPQHF.

CDR3 nucleotides: TGTGCCAGCAGCCCCGTGGTGGACAGTAGTACCTACGAGCAGTACTTC. Residues: CASSPVVDSSTYEQYF. This chain joins TRBV6-6 and TRBJ2-7, with a possible D match to TRBD1 (6 bases). The CDR3 runs 16 residues. CDR1 and CDR2 (germline): MNHNY, SVGAGI (reference sequence). V lost 6 bases and J 2 bases, leaving 20 bases between the germline ends.

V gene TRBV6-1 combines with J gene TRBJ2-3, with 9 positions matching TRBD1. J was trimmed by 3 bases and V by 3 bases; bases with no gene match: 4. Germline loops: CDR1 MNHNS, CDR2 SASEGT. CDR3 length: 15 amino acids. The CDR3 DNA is TGTGCCAGCAGTGATTCCGGACAGGGGACAGATACGCAGTATTTT. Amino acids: CASSDSGQGTDTQYF.

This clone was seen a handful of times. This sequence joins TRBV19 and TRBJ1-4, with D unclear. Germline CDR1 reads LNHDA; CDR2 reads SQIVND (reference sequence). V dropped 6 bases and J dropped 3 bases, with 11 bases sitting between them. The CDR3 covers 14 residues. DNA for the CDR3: TGTGCCAGTAGCGTCCGGGCTTCTAATGAAAAACTGTTTTTT. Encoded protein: CASSVRASNEKLFF.

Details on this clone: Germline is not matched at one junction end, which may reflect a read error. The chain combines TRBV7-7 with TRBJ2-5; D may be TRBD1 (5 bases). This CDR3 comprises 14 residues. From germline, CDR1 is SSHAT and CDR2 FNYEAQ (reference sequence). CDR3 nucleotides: TGTGCTAGCAGCCCGACCTTGGGGCGAGAGACCCAGTACTTC. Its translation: CASSPTLGRETQYF.

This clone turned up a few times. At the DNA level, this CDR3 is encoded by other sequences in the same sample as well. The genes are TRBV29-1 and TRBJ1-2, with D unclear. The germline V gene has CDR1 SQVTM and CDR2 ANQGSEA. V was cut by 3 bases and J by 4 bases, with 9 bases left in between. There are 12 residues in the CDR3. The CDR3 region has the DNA TGCAGCGTTGATGGGCAGCCCTATGGCTACACCTTC. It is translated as CSVDGQPYGYTF.

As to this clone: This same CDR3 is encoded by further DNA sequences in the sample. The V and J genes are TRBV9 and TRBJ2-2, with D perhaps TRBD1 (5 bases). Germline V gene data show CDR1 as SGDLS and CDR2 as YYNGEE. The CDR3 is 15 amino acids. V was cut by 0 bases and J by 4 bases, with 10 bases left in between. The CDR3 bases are TGTGCCAGCAGCGTAGGCCAGGGTGGCACCGGGGAGCTGTTTTTT. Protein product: CASSVGQGGTGELFF.

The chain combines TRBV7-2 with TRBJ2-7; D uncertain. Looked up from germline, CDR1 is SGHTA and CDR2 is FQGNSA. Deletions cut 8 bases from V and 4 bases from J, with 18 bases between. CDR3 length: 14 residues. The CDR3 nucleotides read TGTGCCAGCGTCTTCAACGCAGGCCCTTACGAGCAGTACTTC. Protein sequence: CASVFNAGPYEQYF.

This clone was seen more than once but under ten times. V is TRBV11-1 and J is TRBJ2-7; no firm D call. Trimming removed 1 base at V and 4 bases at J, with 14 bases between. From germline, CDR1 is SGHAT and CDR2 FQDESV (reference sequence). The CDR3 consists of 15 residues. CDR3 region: CASSLEHSTKYEQYF. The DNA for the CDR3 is TGTGCCAGCAGCTTAGAGCACTCCACGAAATACGAGCAGTACTTC. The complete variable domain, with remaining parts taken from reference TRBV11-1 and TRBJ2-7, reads EAEVAQSPRYKITEKSQAVAFWCDPISGHATLYWYRQILGQGPELLVQFQDESVVDDSQLPKDRFSAERLKGVDSTLKIQPAELGDSAMYLCASSLEHSTKYEQYFGPGTRLTVT.

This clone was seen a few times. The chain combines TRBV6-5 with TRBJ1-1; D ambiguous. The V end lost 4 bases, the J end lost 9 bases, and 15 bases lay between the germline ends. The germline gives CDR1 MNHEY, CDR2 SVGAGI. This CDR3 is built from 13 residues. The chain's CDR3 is CASSSGSSNQAFF. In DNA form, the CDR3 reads TGTGCCAGCAGTTCCGGGTCCTCAAATCAAGCTTTCTTT.

The CDR3 DNA reads TGTGCCCAGCTTGGCCCGCCGCCTGGCTACACCTTC. It yields the protein CAQLGPPPGYTF. The V call is TRBV30, the J call TRBJ1-2; D remains ambiguous. Between the trimmed V and J ends, which lost 8 bases and 7 bases, there was a span of 17 bases. Germline CDR1 is GTSNPN and CDR2 is SVGIG (reference sequence). This CDR3 comprises 12 residues.

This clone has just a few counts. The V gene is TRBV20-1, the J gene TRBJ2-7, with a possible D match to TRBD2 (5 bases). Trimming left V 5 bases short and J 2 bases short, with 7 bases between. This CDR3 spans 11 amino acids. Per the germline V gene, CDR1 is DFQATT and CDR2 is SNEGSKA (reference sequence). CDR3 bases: TGCAGTGCTGGTAGCGCCTACGAGCAGTACTTC. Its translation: CSAGSAYEQYF.